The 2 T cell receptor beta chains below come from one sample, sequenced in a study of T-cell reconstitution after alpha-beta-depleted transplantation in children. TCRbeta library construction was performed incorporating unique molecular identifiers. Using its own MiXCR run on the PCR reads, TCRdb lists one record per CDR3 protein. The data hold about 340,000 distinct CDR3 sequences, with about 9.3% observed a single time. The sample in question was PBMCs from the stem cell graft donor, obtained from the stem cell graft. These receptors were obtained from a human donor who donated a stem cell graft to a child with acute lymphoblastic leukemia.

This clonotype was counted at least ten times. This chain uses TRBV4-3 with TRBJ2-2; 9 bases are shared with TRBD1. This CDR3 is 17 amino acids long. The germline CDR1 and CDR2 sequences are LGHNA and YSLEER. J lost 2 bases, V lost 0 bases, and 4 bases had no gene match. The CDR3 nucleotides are TGCGCCAGCAGCCAAGAATTGGACAGGGGAAACACCGGGGAGCTGTTTTTT. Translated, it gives CASSQELDRGNTGELFF.

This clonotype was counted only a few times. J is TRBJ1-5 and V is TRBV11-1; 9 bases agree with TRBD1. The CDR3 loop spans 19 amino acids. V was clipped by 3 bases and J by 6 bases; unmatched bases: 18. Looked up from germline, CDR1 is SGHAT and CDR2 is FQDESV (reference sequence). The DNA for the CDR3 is TGTGCCAGCAGCTTCGGCCTGGACAGGGGATTTACGAGAGTTCAGCCCCAGCATTTT. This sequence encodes CASSFGLDRGFTRVQPQHF.